One and the same sample provided the 13 T cell receptor beta chains below, sequenced in a study of T cell responses to AZD1222 COVID-19 vaccine. Some clones are missing from TCRdb's copy, which holds only in-frame ones; the method was immunoSEQ multiplex PCR. Of tens of thousands of clones in the sample, roughly 90% were seen once. Sequenced material: peripheral blood, taken 28 days after the second AZD1222 dose. These receptors were collected from an adult who received the AZD1222 COVID-19 vaccine.

The V gene is TRBV28, the J gene TRBJ1-2; tentatively, D is TRBD1 (6 bases). CDR1 MDHEN and CDR2 SYDVKM come from the germline V gene. The germline V and J ends were trimmed by 1 base and 7 bases, with 10 bases remaining between them. The CDR3 runs 13 residues. This chain's CDR3 is CASSLFGGAGYTF. Written as DNA, the CDR3 is TGTGCCAGCAGTTTATTCGGGGGCGCTGGCTACACCTTC.

The chain carries TRBV2 and TRBJ2-6; maybe TRBD2 (6 bases). Trimming left V 7 bases short and J 0 bases short, with 10 bases between. CDR1 is SNHLY and CDR2 is FYNNEI in the germline V gene. CDR3 length equals 15 residues. DNA for the CDR3: TGTGCCAGCAAAACGGGAGCCTCTGGGGCCAACGTCCTGACTTTC. It translates to CASKTGASGANVLTF.

DNA of the CDR3: TGTGCCAGCAGCTTAGTCGTTCAAGAGACCCAGTACTTC. Its protein is CASSLVVQETQYF. The J gene is TRBJ2-5, the V gene TRBV7-2; D unresolved. This CDR3 contains 13 residues. Trimming took 1 base from V and 2 from J, leaving 5 bases between them. Germline CDR1 reads SGHTA; CDR2 reads FQGNSA.

V and J are TRBV30 and TRBJ1-3; D unresolved. V lost 1 base to trimming and J lost 3 bases, with 4 bases between them. The CDR3 spans 12 residues. Germline loops: CDR1 GTSNPN, CDR2 SVGIG (reference sequence). In DNA form, the CDR3 reads TGTGCCTGGAGTGGAGATGGAAACACCATATATTTT. Its translation is CAWSGDGNTIYF.

This clone was recorded once. The CDR3 spells CASSISWTRSGNTIYF. The CDR3 coding sequence is TGTGCCAGTAGTATTTCGTGGACCCGCTCTGGAAACACCATATATTTT. The chain joins TRBV19 to TRBJ1-3; D gene unclear. Germline V gene sequence: CDR1 LNHDA, CDR2 SQIVND (reference sequence). V lost 3 bases, J lost 0 bases, and 12 bases lay in between. The length of the CDR3 is 16 residues.

The CDR3 DNA follows: TGTGCCAGCAGCTTAGGATCCAGCGGGGGGGCCGTGATCTATGAGCAGTTCTTC. Translation: CASSLGSSGGAVIYEQFF. V and J are TRBV11-2 and TRBJ2-1, with 10 bases lining up with TRBD2. The V gene's germline CDR1 is SGHAT and CDR2 FQNNGV. This CDR3 is built from 18 residues. After removal of 1 base from V and 8 bases from J, the junction contained 14 bases not matched to a gene.

The chain employs TRBV19 and TRBJ2-3, with TRBD1 matching over 9 bases. This CDR3 region has 14 residues. Germline loops: CDR1 LNHDA, CDR2 SQIVND (reference sequence). The V segment lost 11 bases and the J segment 4 bases; nucleotides outside the gene matches: 10. CDR3 in amino acids: CASARTGVADTQYF. DNA of the CDR3: TGTGCCTCTGCCAGGACAGGGGTTGCAGATACGCAGTATTTT.

The rearrangement links TRBV19 to TRBJ2-1; 8 nucleotides agree with TRBD1. Losses at the gene ends were 5 bases for V and 3 bases for J; bases not matched to a gene: 6. The CDR3 spans 15 residues. Germline V gives CDR1 LNHDA, CDR2 SQIVND (reference sequence). The CDR3 is CASSFGQGNYNEQFF. CDR3 coding DNA: TGTGCCAGTAGTTTTGGACAGGGTAACTACAATGAGCAGTTCTTC.

This chain links TRBV19 with TRBJ2-2; the D is unclear. Germline CDR1 reads LNHDA; CDR2 reads SQIVND (reference sequence). V was cut by 7 bases and J by 8 bases, with 11 bases left in between. The CDR3 loop spans 12 amino acids. The CDR3 region is CASTLEGGELFF. As DNA, the CDR3 is TGTGCCAGTACTCTGGAAGGGGGGGAGCTGTTTTTT.

This chain uses TRBV7-2 with TRBJ2-3; the D gene is possibly TRBD1 (6 bases). Trimming took off 2 bases at V and 0 bases at J, with 18 bases between the two ends. Looked up from germline, CDR1 is SGHTA and CDR2 is FQGNSA. This CDR3 has 18 residues. The CDR3 loop reads CASSLSGRGGTSTDTQYF. Here the CDR3 DNA reads TGTGCCAGCAGCTTATCAGGACGTGGGGGCACTAGCACAGATACGCAGTATTTT.

This clone was seen a few times. The chain carries TRBV7-2 and TRBJ1-2; a possible D gene is TRBD1 (5 bases). This CDR3 contains 15 residues. Germline CDR1 and CDR2: SGHTA and FQGNSA. V was trimmed by 4 bases and J by 1 base, leaving 13 bases between them. The CDR3 loop reads CASSSRDGSNYGYTF. CDR3 nucleotide sequence: TGTGCCAGCAGCTCCCGGGACGGGAGTAACTATGGCTACACCTTC.

In this sample, this clone turned up a few times. The J gene is TRBJ1-1, the V gene TRBV7-9; D ambiguous. The CDR3 loop spans 12 amino acids. The V end lost 1 base, the J end lost 10 bases, and 10 bases lay between the germline ends. CDR1 is SEHNR and CDR2 is FQNEAQ in the germline V gene (reference sequence). The CDR3 region is CASSLGYYGAFF. CDR3 DNA sequence: TGTGCCAGCAGCTTAGGATACTACGGAGCTTTCTTT.

The V and J genes are TRBV11-1 and TRBJ1-2, with 7 positions matching TRBD1. The CDR3 is 15 amino acids. The J segment lost 2 bases and the V segment lost 5 bases, leaving 8 bases of the junction unmatched. Germline values: CDR1 SGHAT, CDR2 FQDESV (reference sequence). The CDR3 region has the DNA TGTGCCAGCAGCCCCTCGGACAGGTCCAACTATGGCTACACCTTC. It codes for CASSPSDRSNYGYTF.